This record looks at one TCR beta chain sequence and its context. The antigen is unknown. This entry belongs to a study of memory CD4+ T cells and cytomegalovirus serostatus. Whole-study results and caveats: Median bootstrapped AUC for CMV status was about 0.96 originally, less than 0.93 US-trained.

The sort gate was single viable CD3+CD4+CD8-CD45RO+ cells for memory CD4+ T cells. The table came from immunoSEQ multiplex PCR; TCRdb's copy has only in-frame clones and leaves some out. This sample has roughly 45,000 clones, with approximately 80% found just once. The CDR3 runs to 13 residues. V lost 3 bases, J lost 4 bases, and 8 bases lay in between. Germline CDR1 is MNHEY and CDR2 is SMNVEV (reference sequence). The rearrangement links TRBV27 to TRBJ2-3; no firm D call. Sequencing input: memory CD4+ T cells from blood. The receptor was isolated from an adult in good health and CMV-seronegative. CDR3 region: CASSFRQADTQYF. The DNA of the CDR3 is TGTGCCAGCAGTTTCAGACAAGCAGATACGCAGTATTTT.